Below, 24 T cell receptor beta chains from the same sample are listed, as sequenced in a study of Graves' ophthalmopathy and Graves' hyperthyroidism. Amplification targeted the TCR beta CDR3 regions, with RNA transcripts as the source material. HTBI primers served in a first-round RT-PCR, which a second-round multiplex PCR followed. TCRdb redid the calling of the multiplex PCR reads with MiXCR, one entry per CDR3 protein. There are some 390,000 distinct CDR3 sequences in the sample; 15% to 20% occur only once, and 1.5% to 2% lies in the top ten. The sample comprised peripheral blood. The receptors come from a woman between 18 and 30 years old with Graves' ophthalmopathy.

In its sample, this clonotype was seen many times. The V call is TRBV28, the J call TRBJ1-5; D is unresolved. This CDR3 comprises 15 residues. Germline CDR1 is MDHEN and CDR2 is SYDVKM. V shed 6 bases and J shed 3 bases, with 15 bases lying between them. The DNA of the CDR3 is TGTGCCAGCAGGTCCCCGACGACTAACAATCAGCCCCAGCATTTT. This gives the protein CASRSPTTNNQPQHF.

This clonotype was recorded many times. The chain's CDR3 is CASRSLAGVDGGELFF. The CDR3 DNA reads TGTGCCAGCAGATCCCTAGCGGGAGTGGATGGCGGGGAGCTGTTTTTT. The genes are TRBV6-5 and TRBJ2-2, with TRBD2 matching 10 bases. The CDR3 length is 16 residues. The V gene end was trimmed by 6 bases and the J gene end by 7 bases; junction bases not matched to a gene: 11. CDR1 and CDR2 (germline): MNHEY, SVGAGI.

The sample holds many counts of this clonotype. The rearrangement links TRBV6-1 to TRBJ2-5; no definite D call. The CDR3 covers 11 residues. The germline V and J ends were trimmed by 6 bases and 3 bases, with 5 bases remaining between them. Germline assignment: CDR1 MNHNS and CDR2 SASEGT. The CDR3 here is CASRSKETQYF. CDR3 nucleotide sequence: TGTGCCAGCAGGTCCAAAGAGACCCAGTACTTC.

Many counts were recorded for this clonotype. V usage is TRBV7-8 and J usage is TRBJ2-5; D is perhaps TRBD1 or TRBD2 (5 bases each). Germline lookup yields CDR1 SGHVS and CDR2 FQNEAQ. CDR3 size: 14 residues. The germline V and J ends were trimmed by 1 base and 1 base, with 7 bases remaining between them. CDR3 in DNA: TGTGCCAGCAGCTTAGGGGGGACCCAAGAGACCCAGTACTTC. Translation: CASSLGGTQETQYF.

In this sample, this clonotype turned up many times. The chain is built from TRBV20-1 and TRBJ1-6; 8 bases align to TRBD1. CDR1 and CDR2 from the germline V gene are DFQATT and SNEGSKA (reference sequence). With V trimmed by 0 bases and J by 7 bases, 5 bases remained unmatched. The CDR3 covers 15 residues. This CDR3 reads CSARETGATNSPLHF. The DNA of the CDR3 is TGCAGTGCTAGAGAGACAGGGGCGACAAATTCACCCCTCCACTTT.

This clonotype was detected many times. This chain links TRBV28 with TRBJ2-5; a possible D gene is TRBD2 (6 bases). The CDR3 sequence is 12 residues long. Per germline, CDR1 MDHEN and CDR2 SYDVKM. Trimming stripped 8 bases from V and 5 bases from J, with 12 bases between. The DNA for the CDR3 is TGTGCCAGCCGAGGGGAGGCCGAGACCCAGTACTTC. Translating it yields CASRGEAETQYF.

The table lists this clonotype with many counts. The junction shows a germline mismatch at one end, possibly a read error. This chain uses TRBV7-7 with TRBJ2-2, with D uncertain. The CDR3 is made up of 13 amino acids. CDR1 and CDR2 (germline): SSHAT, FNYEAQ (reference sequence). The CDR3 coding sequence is TGTGCTAGCAGCCAGGTCCCGAACGGGGAGCTGTTTTTT. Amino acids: CASSQVPNGELFF.

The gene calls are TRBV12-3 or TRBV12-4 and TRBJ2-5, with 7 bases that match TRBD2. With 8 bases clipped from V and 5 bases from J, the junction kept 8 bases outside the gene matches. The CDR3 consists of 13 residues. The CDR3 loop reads CASGLGGGETQYF. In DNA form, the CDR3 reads TGTGCCAGCGGGCTGGGGGGAGGGGAGACCCAGTACTTC.

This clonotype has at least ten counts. The CDR3 nucleotides are TGCGCCAGCAGCGCAAATAGCGGGAGGAGCGAGACCCAGTACTTC. Its protein product is CASSANSGRSETQYF. This rearrangement joins TRBV4-3 to TRBJ2-5; 10 bases are shared with TRBD2. Unmatched junction bases numbered 8, after V lost 5 bases and J lost 5 bases. Germline CDR1 is LGHNA and CDR2 is YSLEER. The CDR3 covers 15 residues.

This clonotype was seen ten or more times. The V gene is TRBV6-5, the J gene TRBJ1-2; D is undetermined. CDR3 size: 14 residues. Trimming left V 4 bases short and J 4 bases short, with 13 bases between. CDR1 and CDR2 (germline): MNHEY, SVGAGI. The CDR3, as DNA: TGTGCCAGCAGTTTAGACGATGGGGTCTATGGCTACACCTTC. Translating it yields CASSLDDGVYGYTF.

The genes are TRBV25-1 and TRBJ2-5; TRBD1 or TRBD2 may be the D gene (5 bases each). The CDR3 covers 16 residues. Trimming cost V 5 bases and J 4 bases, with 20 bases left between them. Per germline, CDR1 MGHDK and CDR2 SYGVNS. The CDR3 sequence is CASSRTRDRGLETQYF. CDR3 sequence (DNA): TGTGCCAGCAGTAGAACCCGGGACCGTGGGTTAGAGACCCAGTACTTC.

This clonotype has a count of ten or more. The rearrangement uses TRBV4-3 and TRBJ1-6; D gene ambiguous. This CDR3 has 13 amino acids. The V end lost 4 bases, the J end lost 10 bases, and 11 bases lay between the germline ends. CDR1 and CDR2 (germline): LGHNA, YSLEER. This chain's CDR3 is CASSRSGRSPLHF. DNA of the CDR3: TGCGCCAGCAGCCGGAGCGGCAGGTCACCCCTCCACTTT.

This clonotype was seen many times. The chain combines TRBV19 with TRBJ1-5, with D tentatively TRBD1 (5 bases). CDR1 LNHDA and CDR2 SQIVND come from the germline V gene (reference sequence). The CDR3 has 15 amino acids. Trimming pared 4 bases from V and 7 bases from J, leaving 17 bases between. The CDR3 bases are TGTGCCAGTAGTACGAGGGGACTCGCTTTCCAGCCCCAGCATTTT. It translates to CASSTRGLAFQPQHF.

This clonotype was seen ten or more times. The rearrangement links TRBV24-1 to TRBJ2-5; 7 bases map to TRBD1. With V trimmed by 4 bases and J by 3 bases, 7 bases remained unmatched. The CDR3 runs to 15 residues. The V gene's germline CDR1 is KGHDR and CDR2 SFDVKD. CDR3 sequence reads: CATSEVGQPEETQYF. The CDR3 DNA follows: TGTGCCACCAGTGAAGTGGGACAGCCTGAAGAGACCCAGTACTTC.

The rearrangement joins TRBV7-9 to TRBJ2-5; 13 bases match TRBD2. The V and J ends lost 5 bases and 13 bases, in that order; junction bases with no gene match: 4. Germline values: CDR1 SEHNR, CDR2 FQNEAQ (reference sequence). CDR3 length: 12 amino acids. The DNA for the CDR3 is TGTGCCAGCAGCACTAGCGGGAGGGGACGGTACTTC. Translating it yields CASSTSGRGRYF.

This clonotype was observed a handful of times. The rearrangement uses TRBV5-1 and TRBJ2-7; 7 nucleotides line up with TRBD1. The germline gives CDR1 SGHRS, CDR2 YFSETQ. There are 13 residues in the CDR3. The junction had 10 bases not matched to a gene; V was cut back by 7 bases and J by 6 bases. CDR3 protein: CASPPDRRTEQYF. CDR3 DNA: TGCGCCAGCCCCCCGGACAGGCGTACCGAGCAGTACTTC.

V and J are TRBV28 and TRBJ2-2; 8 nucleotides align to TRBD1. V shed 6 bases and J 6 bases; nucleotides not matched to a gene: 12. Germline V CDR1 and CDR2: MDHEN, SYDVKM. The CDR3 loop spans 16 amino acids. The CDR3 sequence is CASSTGGRGFPGELFF. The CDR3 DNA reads TGTGCCAGCAGCACAGGGGGAAGGGGGTTTCCCGGGGAGCTGTTTTTT.

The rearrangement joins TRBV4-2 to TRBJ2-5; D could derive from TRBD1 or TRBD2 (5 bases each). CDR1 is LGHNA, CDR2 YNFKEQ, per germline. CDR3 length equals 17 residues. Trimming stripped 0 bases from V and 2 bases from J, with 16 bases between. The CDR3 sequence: CASSQDFAAEGQETQYF. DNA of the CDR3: TGTGCCAGCAGCCAAGATTTCGCGGCCGAGGGGCAAGAGACCCAGTACTTC.

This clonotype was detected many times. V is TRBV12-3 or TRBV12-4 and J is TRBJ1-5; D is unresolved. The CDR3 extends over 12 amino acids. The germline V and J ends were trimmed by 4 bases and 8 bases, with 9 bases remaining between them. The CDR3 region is CASSSRPEPQHF. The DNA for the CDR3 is TGTGCCAGCAGTTCCCGTCCCGAGCCCCAGCATTTT.

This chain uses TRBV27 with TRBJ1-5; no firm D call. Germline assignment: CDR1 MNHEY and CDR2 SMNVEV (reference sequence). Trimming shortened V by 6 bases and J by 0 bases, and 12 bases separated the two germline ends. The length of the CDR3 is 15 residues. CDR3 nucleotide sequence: TGTGCCAGCAGACGAAACCAGGCTAGCAATCAGCCCCAGCATTTT. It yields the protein CASRRNQASNQPQHF.

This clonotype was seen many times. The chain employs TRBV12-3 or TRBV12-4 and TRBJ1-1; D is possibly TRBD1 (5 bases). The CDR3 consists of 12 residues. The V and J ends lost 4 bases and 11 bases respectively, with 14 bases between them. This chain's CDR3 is CASSSAGRVAFF. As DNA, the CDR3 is TGTGCCAGCAGTTCGGCAGGGCGCGTGGCTTTCTTT.

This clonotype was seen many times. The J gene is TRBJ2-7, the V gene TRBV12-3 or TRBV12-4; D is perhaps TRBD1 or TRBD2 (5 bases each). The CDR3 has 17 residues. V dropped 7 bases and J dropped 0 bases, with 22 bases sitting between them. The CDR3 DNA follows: TGTGCCAGCACCGGTCGGGGCGGAACCGTTGGCTCCTACGAGCAGTACTTC. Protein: CASTGRGGTVGSYEQYF.

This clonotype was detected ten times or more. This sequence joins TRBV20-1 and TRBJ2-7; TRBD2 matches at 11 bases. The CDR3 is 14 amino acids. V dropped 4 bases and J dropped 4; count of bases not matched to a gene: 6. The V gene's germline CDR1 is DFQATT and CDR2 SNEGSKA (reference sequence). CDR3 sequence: CSAKKTSGVYEQYF. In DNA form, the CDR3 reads TGCAGTGCTAAGAAGACTAGCGGGGTTTACGAGCAGTACTTC.

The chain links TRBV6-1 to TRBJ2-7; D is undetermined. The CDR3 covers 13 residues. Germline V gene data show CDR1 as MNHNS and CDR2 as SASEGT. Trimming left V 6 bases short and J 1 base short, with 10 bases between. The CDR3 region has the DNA TGTGCCAGCAGCTCGCTAGAGTCCTACGAGCAGTACTTC. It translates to CASSSLESYEQYF.